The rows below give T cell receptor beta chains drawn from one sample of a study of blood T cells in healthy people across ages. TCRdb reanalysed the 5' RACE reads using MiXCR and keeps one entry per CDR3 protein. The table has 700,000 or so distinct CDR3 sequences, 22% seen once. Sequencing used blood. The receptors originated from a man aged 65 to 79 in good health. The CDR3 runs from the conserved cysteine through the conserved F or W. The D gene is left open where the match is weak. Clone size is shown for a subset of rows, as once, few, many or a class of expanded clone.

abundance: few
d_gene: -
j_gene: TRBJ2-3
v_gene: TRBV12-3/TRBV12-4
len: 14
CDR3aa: CASSLDPREDTQYF
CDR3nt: TGTGCCAGCAGTTTAGACCCCAGGGAAGATACGCAGTATTTT

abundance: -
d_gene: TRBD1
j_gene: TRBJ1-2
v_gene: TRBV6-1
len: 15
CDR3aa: CASSEPDPGGNGYTF
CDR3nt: TGTGCCAGCAGTGAACCCGACCCAGGGGGAAATGGCTACACCTTC

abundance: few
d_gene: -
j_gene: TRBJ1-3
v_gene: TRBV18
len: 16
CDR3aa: CASSLAPGRSGNTIYF
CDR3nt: TGTGCCAGCTCCCTAGCTCCAGGGCGCTCTGGAAACACCATATATTTT

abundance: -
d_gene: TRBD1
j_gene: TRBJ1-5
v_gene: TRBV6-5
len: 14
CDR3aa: CASSPRQGYQPQHF
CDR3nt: TGTGCCAGCAGCCCTCGACAGGGATATCAGCCCCAGCATTTT

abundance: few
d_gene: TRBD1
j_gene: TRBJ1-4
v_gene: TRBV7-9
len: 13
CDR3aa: CASSPTYGTGLFF
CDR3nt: TGTGCCAGCAGCCCAACCTACGGGACAGGACTGTTTTTT

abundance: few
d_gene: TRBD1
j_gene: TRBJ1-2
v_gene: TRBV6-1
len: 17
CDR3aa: CTSSEIIEGANSYGYTF
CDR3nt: TGTACCAGCAGTGAAATTATCGAGGGGGCGAATTCCTATGGCTACACCTTC

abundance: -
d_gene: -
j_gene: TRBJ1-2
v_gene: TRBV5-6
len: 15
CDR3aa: CASSLTGRDNYGYIF
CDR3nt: TGTGCCAGCAGCTTGACAGGGCGAGATAACTATGGCTACATCTTC

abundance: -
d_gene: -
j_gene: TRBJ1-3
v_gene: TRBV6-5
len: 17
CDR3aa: CASSYGGPASSGNTIYF
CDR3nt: TGTGCCAGCAGTTACGGAGGCCCAGCTTCTTCTGGAAACACCATATATTTT

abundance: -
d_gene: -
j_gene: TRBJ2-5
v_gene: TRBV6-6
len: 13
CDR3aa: CASMGDMEKTQYF
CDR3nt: TGTGCCAGCATGGGGGATATGGAGAAAACCCAGTACTTC

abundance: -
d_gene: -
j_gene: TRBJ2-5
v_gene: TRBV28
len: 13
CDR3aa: CASRRTQQETQYF
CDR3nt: TGTGCCAGCAGGAGGACTCAACAAGAGACCCAGTACTTC

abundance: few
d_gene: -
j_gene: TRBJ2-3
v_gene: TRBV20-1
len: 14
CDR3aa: CSALNHRATDTQYF
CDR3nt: TGCAGTGCTCTTAACCATAGGGCCACAGATACGCAGTATTTT

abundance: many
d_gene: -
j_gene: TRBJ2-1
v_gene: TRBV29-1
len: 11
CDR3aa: CSVEDYNEQFF
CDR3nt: TGCAGCGTTGAGGACTACAATGAGCAGTTCTTC

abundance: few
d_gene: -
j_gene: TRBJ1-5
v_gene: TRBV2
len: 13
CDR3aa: CASTWSPGQPQHF
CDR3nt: TGTGCCAGCACCTGGAGTCCCGGTCAGCCCCAGCACTTT

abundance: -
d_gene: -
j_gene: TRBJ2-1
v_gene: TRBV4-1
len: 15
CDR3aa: CANRIGTAAYNEQFF
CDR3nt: TGCGCCAACCGGATAGGGACTGCCGCTTACAATGAGCAGTTCTTC

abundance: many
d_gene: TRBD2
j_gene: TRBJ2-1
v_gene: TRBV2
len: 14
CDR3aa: CATNWASGYNEQFF
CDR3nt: TGTGCCACCAACTGGGCTAGCGGGTACAATGAGCAGTTCTTC

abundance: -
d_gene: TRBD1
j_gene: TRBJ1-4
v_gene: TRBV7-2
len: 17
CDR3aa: CASSLGAGGQANEKLFF
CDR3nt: TGTGCCAGCAGCTTAGGCGCAGGGGGGCAAGCTAATGAAAAACTGTTTTTT

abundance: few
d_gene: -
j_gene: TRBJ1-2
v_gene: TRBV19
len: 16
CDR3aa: CASSKAAGQSNYGYTF
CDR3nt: TGTGCCAGTTCGAAAGCGGCGGGGCAGTCTAACTATGGCTACACCTTC

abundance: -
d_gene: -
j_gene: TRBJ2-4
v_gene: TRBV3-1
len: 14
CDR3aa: CAGPVTLTKNIQYF
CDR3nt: TGTGCCGGTCCAGTAACCCTAACCAAAAACATTCAGTACTTC

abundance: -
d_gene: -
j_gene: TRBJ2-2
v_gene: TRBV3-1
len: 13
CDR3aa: CASSPKPTGELFF
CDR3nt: TGTGCCAGCAGTCCGAAGCCCACCGGGGAGCTGTTTTTT

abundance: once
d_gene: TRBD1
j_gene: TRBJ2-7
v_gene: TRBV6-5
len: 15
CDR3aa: CASSLRDSNSYEQYF
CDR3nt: TGTGCCAGCAGTCTCCGGGACAGCAACTCCTACGAGCAGTACTTC

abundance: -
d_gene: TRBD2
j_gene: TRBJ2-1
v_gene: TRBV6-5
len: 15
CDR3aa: CASSLGLAGGDEQFF
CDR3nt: TGTGCCAGCAGTCTGGGACTAGCGGGTGGGGATGAGCAGTTCTTC

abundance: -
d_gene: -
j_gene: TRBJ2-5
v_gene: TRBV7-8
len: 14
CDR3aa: CASSLGTVKETQYF
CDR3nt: TGTGCCAGCAGCTTAGGGACAGTGAAAGAGACCCAGTACTTC